Detailed here is one T cell receptor (beta chain). TCRdb's table, derived via immunoSEQ multiplex PCR, lists solely in-frame clones and lacks some. The sample consists of 40,000 to 60,000 clones, 65% to 90% of them appearing once. The CDR3 spans 16 residues. CDR1 LNHDA and CDR2 SQIVND come from the germline V gene (reference sequence). Trimming at V came to 5 bases and at J to 3 bases, leaving 9 bases not matched to a gene. This entry is derived from a study of control samples from healthy donors and cancer patients. The V gene is TRBV19, the J gene TRBJ1-2, with 10 bases lining up with TRBD1. The specimen sequenced was PBMCs. The sequence was obtained from a woman aged 45-65 years with lung cancer. The CDR3, as DNA: TGTGCCAGTAGTCCCCTGGGACAGGGGATGGACTATGGCTACACCTTC. This sequence encodes CASSPLGQGMDYGYTF.